The rows below give T cell receptor beta chains drawn from one sample of a study of T cell repertoires in cytomegalovirus infection. TCRdb processed the reads anew with MiXCR; each CDR3 protein has one entry. The sample lists some 180,000 distinct CDR3 sequences; approximately 17% were seen once. Sequencing was done on a sample of CD8+ T cells from PBMCs. The receptors shown here come from a human donor in good health (CMV status not recorded). Some clones in this sample may be carry-over from other donors' samples. The CDR3 runs from the conserved cysteine through the conserved F or W. The D gene is left open where the match is weak. Size is stated for part of the rows, as once, few or many counts, or as a class when the clone is expanded.

NA	TRBV6-4	TRBD1	TRBJ2-3	14	CASSGDRGPDTQYF	TGTGCCAGCAGTGGGGACAGGGGCCCAGATACGCAGTATTTT
NA	TRBV7-2	NA	TRBJ1-5	16	CASSLTLRDGDQPQHF	TGTGCCAGCAGCTTAACCTTAAGGGACGGGGATCAGCCCCAGCATTTT
few	TRBV6-2/TRBV6-3	NA	TRBJ2-7	11	CASSYSTEQYF	TGTGCCAGCAGTTACTCGACCGAGCAGTACTTC
few	TRBV9	NA	TRBJ2-7	15	CASSVGDGLSYEQYF	TGTGCCAGCAGCGTAGGAGACGGACTCTCCTACGAGCAGTACTTC
NA	TRBV7-8	NA	TRBJ2-3	18	CASSLKGVLGPEGDTQYF	TGTGCCAGCAGCCTGAAGGGGGTTTTAGGGCCCGAGGGAGATACGCAGTATTTT
NA	TRBV7-8	TRBD1	TRBJ2-5	17	CASSFTGGQGAWETQYF	TGTGCCAGCAGCTTTACAGGGGGACAGGGGGCGTGGGAGACCCAGTACTTC
NA	TRBV7-2	TRBD2	TRBJ2-1	17	CASSPRLAGDSYNEQFF	TGTGCCAGCAGCCCAAGACTAGCGGGGGATTCCTACAATGAGCAGTTCTTC
NA	TRBV7-9	NA	TRBJ1-4	16	CASSLNRDGTNEKLFF	TGTGCCAGCAGCTTAAACAGGGACGGAACTAATGAAAAACTGTTTTTT
NA	TRBV20-1	NA	TRBJ2-1	13	CSAVPSSYNEQFF	TGCAGTGCTGTACCGAGCTCCTACAATGAGCAGTTCTTC
few	TRBV7-2	NA	TRBJ1-6	15	CASSPGHWDNSPLHF	TGTGCCAGCAGCCCGGGACATTGGGATAATTCACCCCTCCACTTT
NA	TRBV7-9	NA	TRBJ2-2	13	CASSFARTGELFF	TGTGCCAGCAGCTTCGCCCGCACCGGGGAGCTGTTTTTT
NA	TRBV29-1	TRBD1	TRBJ2-5	14	CSGSGTELKETQYF	TGCAGCGGTTCCGGGACAGAATTGAAAGAGACCCAGTACTTC
NA	TRBV20-1	NA	TRBJ1-5	14	CSAYEGYSNQPQHF	TGCAGTGCTTACGAGGGCTATAGCAATCAGCCCCAGCATTTT
NA	TRBV4-1	NA	TRBJ1-1	15	CASSLRLAGNTEAFF	TGCGCCAGCAGCTTACGACTGGCAGGGAACACTGAAGCTTTCTTT
NA	TRBV12-3/TRBV12-4	TRBD1	TRBJ2-7	13	CASGIGGQYEQYF	TGTGCCAGCGGTATAGGGGGCCAGTACGAGCAGTACTTC
few	TRBV20-1	NA	TRBJ2-7	15	CSARGPGHPSYEQYF	TGCAGTGCTAGAGGTCCTGGGCACCCCTCCTACGAGCAGTACTTC
NA	TRBV6-2/TRBV6-3	NA	TRBJ2-1	12	CASSYSRVEQFF	TGTGCCAGCAGTTACTCACGAGTTGAGCAGTTCTTC
few	TRBV27	NA	TRBJ2-7	14	CASQGTATAYEQYF	TGTGCCAGCCAGGGGACCGCCACAGCCTACGAGCAGTACTTC
NA	TRBV6-2/TRBV6-3	NA	TRBJ2-5	16	CASSYARRSRVETQYF	TGTGCCAGCAGTTATGCTCGGCGCTCCCGGGTGGAGACCCAGTACTTC
NA	TRBV4-2	NA	TRBJ1-2	15	CASSQEEGDISGYTF	TGTGCCAGCAGCCAAGAGGAAGGGGATATATCGGGCTACACCTTC
many	TRBV20-1	NA	TRBJ2-5	13	CSAVLRGGETQYF	TGCAGTGCTGTATTAAGGGGAGGAGAGACCCAGTACTTC
many	TRBV6-2/TRBV6-3	NA	TRBJ2-7	15	CASMGVDTRSYEQYF	TGTGCCAGCATGGGGGTTGACACCCGCTCCTACGAGCAGTACTTC
NA	TRBV7-4	NA	TRBJ2-3	13	CASSSGVADTQYF	TGTGCCAGCAGCTCGGGGGTTGCAGATACGCAGTATTTT
few	TRBV11-2	NA	TRBJ2-1	14	CASSLGGGPDEQFF	TGTGCCAGCAGCTTAGGAGGCGGGCCGGATGAGCAGTTCTTC
few	TRBV7-2	NA	TRBJ1-5	15	CASSLVRTVNQPQHF	TGTGCCAGCAGCTTAGTCCGGACAGTCAATCAGCCCCAGCATTTT
few	TRBV28	NA	TRBJ2-6	15	CASSLVLSGANVLTF	TGTGCCAGCAGTTTGGTGCTCTCTGGGGCCAACGTCCTGACTTTC
NA	TRBV7-6	NA	TRBJ2-1	15	CASSAHEGPYNEQFF	TGTGCCAGCAGCGCCCATGAGGGGCCCTACAATGAGCAGTTCTTC
NA	TRBV7-8	TRBD2	TRBJ2-1	15	CASSAGGTVYNEQFF	TGTGCCAGCAGCGCGGGAGGGACAGTCTACAATGAGCAGTTCTTC
NA	TRBV2	NA	TRBJ2-7	14	CASSDSGSYYEQYF	TGTGCCAGCAGCGATTCCGGGAGCTATTACGAGCAGTACTTC